This TCR beta chain was documented in a study of cytomegalovirus exposure and HLA in healthy donors. About this clone itself: Its target is not known.

Primers: 60 Vbeta forward and 13 Jbeta reverse. TCRdb keeps only in-frame clones here, not all; method: immunoSEQ multiplex PCR. The table records 95,000 to 150,000 clones, roughly four fifths of them present only once. CDR3 length: 15 amino acids. CDR1 is SGHTA, CDR2 FQGNSA, per germline. V shed 2 bases and J shed 2 bases, with 11 bases lying between them. Study-wide results and limits: CMV antigen specificity was confirmed in vitro for a few CMV-associated chains.

This chain connects TRBV7-2 to TRBJ2-3; no clear D gene. Sample: PBMCs. This TCR came from a man between 18 and 35 years old in good health and CMV-seronegative. CDR3 nucleotide sequence: TGTGCCAGCAGCTTACAGAAAAGATCCACAGATACGCAGTATTTT. This translates into CASSLQKRSTDTQYF.